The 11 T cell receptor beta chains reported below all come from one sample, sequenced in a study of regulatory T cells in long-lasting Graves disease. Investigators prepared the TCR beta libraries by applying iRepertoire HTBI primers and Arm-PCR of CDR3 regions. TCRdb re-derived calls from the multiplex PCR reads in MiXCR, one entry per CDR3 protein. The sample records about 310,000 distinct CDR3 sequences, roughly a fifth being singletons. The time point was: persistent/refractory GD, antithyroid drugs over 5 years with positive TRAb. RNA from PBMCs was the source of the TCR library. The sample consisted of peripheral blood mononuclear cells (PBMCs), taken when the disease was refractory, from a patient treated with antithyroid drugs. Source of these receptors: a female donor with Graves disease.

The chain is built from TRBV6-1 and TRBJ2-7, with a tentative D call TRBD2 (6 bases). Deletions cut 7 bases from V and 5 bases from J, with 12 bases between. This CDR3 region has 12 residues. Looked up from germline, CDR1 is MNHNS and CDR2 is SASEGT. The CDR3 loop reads CASNRGRNEQYF. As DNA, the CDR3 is TGTGCCAGCAACCGGGGGAGAAACGAGCAGTACTTC.

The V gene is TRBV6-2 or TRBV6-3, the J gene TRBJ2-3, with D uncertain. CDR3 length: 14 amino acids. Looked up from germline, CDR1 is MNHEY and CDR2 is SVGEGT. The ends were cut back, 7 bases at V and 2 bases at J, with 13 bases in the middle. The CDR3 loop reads CASTLGPITDTQYF. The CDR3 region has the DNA TGTGCCAGCACGCTAGGCCCAATCACAGATACGCAGTATTTT.

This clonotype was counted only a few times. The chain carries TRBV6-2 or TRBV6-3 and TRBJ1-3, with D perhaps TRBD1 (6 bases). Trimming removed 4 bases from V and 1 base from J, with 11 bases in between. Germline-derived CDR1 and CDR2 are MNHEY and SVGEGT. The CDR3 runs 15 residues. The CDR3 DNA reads TGTGCCAGCAGTTTCAGAACAGGGTCTGGAAACACCATATATTTT. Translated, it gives CASSFRTGSGNTIYF.

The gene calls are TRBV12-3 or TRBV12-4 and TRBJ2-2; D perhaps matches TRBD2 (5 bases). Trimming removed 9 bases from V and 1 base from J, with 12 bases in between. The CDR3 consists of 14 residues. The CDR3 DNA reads TGTGCCAGTGGACGGGGATTGAACACCGGGGAGCTGTTTTTT. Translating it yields CASGRGLNTGELFF.

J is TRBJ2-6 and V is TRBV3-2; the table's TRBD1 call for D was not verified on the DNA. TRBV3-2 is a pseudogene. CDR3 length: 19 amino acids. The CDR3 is CASSQYPPTGAPGANVLTF. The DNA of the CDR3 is TGTGCCAGCAGCCAATATCCTCCAACAGGGGCCCCTGGGGCCAACGTCCTGACTTTC.

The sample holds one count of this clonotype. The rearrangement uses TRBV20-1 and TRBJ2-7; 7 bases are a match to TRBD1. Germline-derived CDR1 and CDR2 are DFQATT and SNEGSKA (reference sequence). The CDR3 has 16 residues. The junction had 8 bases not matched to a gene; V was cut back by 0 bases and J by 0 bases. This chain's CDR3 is CSAREGPGQPSYEQYF. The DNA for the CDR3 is TGCAGTGCTAGAGAGGGGCCGGGACAGCCCTCCTACGAGCAGTACTTC.

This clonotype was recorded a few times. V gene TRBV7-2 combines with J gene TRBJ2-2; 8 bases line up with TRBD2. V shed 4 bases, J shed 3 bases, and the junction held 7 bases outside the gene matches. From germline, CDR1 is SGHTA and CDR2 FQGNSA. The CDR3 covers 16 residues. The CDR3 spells CASSSLAGFDTGELFF. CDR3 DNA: TGTGCCAGCAGCTCCTTAGCGGGATTTGACACCGGGGAGCTGTTTTTT.

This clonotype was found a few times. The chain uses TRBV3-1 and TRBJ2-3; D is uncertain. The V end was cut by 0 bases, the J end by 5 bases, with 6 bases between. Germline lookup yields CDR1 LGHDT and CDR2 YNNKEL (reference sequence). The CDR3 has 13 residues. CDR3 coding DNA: TGTGCCAGCAGCCAAGAGTTGGGAGATACGCAGTATTTT. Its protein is CASSQELGDTQYF.

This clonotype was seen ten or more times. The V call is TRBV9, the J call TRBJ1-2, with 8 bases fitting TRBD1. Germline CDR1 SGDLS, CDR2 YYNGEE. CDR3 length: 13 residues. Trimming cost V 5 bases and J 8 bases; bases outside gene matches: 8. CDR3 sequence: CASSVGQGGGYTF. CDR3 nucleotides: TGTGCCAGCAGTGTCGGACAGGGCGGCGGCTACACCTTC. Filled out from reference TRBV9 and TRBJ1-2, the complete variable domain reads DSGVTQTPKHLITATGQRVTLRCSPRSGDLSVYWYQQSLDQGLQFLIQYYNGEERAKGNILERFSAQQFPDLHSELNLSSLELGDSALYFCASSVGQGGGYTFGSGTRLTVV.

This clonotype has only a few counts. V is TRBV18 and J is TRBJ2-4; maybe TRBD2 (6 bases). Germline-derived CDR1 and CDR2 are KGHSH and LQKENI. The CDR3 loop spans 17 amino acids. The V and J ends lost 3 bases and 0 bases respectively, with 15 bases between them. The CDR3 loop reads CASSPVLTRGAKNIQYF. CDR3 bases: TGTGCCAGCTCACCGGTCCTGACTAGGGGAGCCAAAAACATTCAGTACTTC.

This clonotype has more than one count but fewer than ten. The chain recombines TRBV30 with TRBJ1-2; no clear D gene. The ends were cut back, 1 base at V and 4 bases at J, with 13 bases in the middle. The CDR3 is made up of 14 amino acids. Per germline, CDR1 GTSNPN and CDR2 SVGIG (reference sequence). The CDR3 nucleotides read TGTGCCTGGAGTGATAATGGCGGGTCCTATGGCTACACCTTC. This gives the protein CAWSDNGGSYGYTF.